This passage covers 13 T cell receptor beta chains from one sample sequenced in a study of T cell changes during pregnancy in multiple sclerosis. The method was immunoSEQ multiplex PCR; TCRdb's version includes in-frame clones alone and lacks a portion of them. The repertoire includes tens of thousands of clones, more than 85% of them detected once, and around 3.5% sits in the top ten. Sequences were derived from peripheral blood, sampled after pregnancy. The receptors derive from a female donor in good health, enrolled as a control in a pregnancy study.

This chain connects TRBV6-5 to TRBJ1-5; 7 nucleotides match TRBD1. Germline trimming cut 6 bases from V and 6 bases from J; bases unmatched to any gene: 8. Germline V gives CDR1 MNHEY, CDR2 SVGAGI. The CDR3 is 14 amino acids. CDR3 coding DNA: TGTGCCAGCAGCCTAACAGGGGCGGTTCAGCCCCAGCATTTT. Protein product: CASSLTGAVQPQHF.

This chain joins TRBV7-9 and TRBJ1-5; the match to TRBD1 covers 8 bases. J gave up 0 bases and V 4 bases, and 8 bases lay outside the gene matches. This CDR3 contains 17 residues. CDR1 is SEHNR and CDR2 is FQNEAQ in the germline V gene (reference sequence). CDR3: CASSSTGARFSNQPQHF. The CDR3 DNA reads as TGTGCCAGCAGCTCGACAGGGGCGAGGTTTAGCAATCAGCCCCAGCATTTT.

The chain couples TRBV5-1 to TRBJ2-5; 9 nucleotides agree with TRBD1. Gene TRBJ2-7 matches the end of the DNA better, so the J call may be wrong. Per germline, CDR1 SGHRS and CDR2 YFSETQ. The length of the CDR3 is 14 residues. CDR3 DNA: TGCGCCAGCAGCTCGAACAGGGGGCTGGACGAGCAGTACTTC. This translates into CASSSNRGLDEQYF.

The chain links TRBV23-1 to TRBJ2-7; TRBD1 is a possible D gene (6 bases). TRBV23-1 is recorded as an ORF, its role being uncertain. The CDR3 covers 14 residues. The ends were cut back, 0 bases at V and 2 bases at J, with 8 bases in the middle. The CDR3 nucleotides read TGCGCCAGCAGTCAATCGCAGGGGACCTACGAGCAGTACTTC. It specifies CASSQSQGTYEQYF.

The V gene is TRBV5-4, the J gene TRBJ2-7; 7 nucleotides match TRBD2. Germline V gives CDR1 SGHNT, CDR2 YYREEE (reference sequence). This CDR3 has 16 residues. Trimming removed 0 bases from V and 0 bases from J; junction bases left unmatched: 6. In DNA form, the CDR3 reads TGTGCCAGCAGCTTGGTAGTAGCGGGTTCCTCCTACGAGCAGTACTTC. Translating gives CASSLVVAGSSYEQYF.

The gene calls are TRBV9 and TRBJ2-1, with 7 bases lining up with TRBD1. With 0 bases clipped from V and 7 bases from J, the junction kept 7 bases outside the gene matches. The germline V gene encodes CDR1 SGDLS and CDR2 YYNGEE. The CDR3 sequence is 15 residues long. CDR3 nucleotide sequence: TGTGCCAGCAGCGTAGAGGGGGCCGAATGGAATGAGCAGTTCTTC. Translated, it gives CASSVEGAEWNEQFF. The entire variable domain, with the rest obtained from reference TRBV9 and TRBJ2-1, is as follows: DSGVTQTPKHLITATGQRVTLRCSPRSGDLSVYWYQQSLDQGLQFLIQYYNGEERAKGNILERFSAQQFPDLHSELNLSSLELGDSALYFCASSVEGAEWNEQFFGPGTRLTVL.

The J gene is TRBJ2-1, the V gene TRBV6-6; 7 bases map to TRBD2. Germline CDR1 reads MNHNY; CDR2 reads SVGAGI (reference sequence). Unmatched junction bases numbered 10, after V lost 8 bases and J lost 3 bases. The CDR3 is 15 residues long. CDR3 protein: CASQEGGAYYNEQFF. The CDR3 DNA reads TGTGCCAGCCAAGAGGGAGGGGCTTACTACAATGAGCAGTTCTTC.

The chain joins TRBV7-9 to TRBJ2-2; 12 bases are a match to TRBD1. The CDR3 spans 19 residues. Looked up from germline, CDR1 is SEHNR and CDR2 is FQNEAQ (reference sequence). V gave up 5 bases and J gave up 2 bases; unmatched junction bases: 12. The CDR3 bases are TGTGCCAGCAGCGACCCCGGGACAGGGGGCCCCTTTAACACCGGGGAGCTGTTTTTT. Its translation is CASSDPGTGGPFNTGELFF.

The genes are TRBV6-4 and TRBJ1-5, with 9 positions matching TRBD1. Germline trimming cut 0 bases from V and 7 bases from J; bases unmatched to any gene: 19. Germline V gives CDR1 MRHNA, CDR2 SNTAGT. The CDR3 sequence is 20 residues long. The CDR3 DNA follows: TGTGCCAGCAGTGACTCTAGTGGGACAGGGAAAAGGGCCCCACAACAGCCCCAGCATTTT. It translates to CASSDSSGTGKRAPQQPQHF.

This clone has only a few counts. The chain combines TRBV5-4 with TRBJ1-1; TRBD1 matches 8 bases. CDR3 length: 14 amino acids. Per germline, CDR1 SGHNT and CDR2 YYREEE (reference sequence). V lost 4 bases, J lost 5 bases, and 7 bases stayed unmatched. In DNA, the CDR3 is TGTGCCAGCAGCACTTCCAGGGGGCAAACTGAAGCTTTCTTT. Protein product: CASSTSRGQTEAFF.

The chain carries TRBV7-8 and TRBJ1-2; 11 bases are shared with TRBD1. This CDR3 spans 15 amino acids. Germline assignment: CDR1 SGHVS and CDR2 FQNEAQ. With V trimmed by 3 bases and J by 6 bases, 6 bases remained unmatched. The CDR3 loop reads CASSLLGTGGNGYTF. The CDR3 nucleotides are TGTGCCAGCAGCTTGCTCGGGACAGGGGGTAATGGCTACACCTTC.

This rearrangement joins TRBV6-6 to TRBJ1-4; no firm D call. Germline V lookup: CDR1 MNHNY, CDR2 SVGAGI (reference sequence). Trimming stripped 2 bases from V and 8 bases from J, with 3 bases between. This CDR3 comprises 11 residues. DNA for the CDR3: TGTGCCAGCAGTTACCGGGAAAAACTGTTTTTT. Translated, it gives CASSYREKLFF.

The CDR3 DNA reads as TGTGCCAGCAGCAAGGAGGGACTAGCGGGAGTTAATGAGCAGTTCTTC. Translation gives CASSKEGLAGVNEQFF. The chain recombines TRBV28 with TRBJ2-1; 14 bases are a match to TRBD2. The CDR3 length is 16 residues. CDR1 and CDR2 (germline): MDHEN, SYDVKM. The J segment lost 7 bases and the V segment lost 6 bases, leaving 8 bases of the junction unmatched.